The T cell receptor beta chain described here comes from a study of control samples from healthy donors and cancer patients. Some clones are missing from TCRdb's copy, which holds only in-frame ones; the method was immunoSEQ multiplex PCR. This table has about 110,000 clones, approximately 80% appearing once. Sequences were obtained from blood. The clonotype was recovered from a man between 18 and 35 years old in good health.

The CDR3 bases are TGCGCCAGCAGCCAAAAAGCGGGGGGCACAGATACGCAGTATTTT. It specifies CASSQKAGGTDTQYF. This chain connects TRBV4-1 to TRBJ2-3; 8 nucleotides align to TRBD2. The V gene end was trimmed by 2 bases and the J gene end by 1 base; junction bases not matched to a gene: 2. Germline assignment: CDR1 MGHRA and CDR2 YSYEKL. The CDR3 has 15 residues.